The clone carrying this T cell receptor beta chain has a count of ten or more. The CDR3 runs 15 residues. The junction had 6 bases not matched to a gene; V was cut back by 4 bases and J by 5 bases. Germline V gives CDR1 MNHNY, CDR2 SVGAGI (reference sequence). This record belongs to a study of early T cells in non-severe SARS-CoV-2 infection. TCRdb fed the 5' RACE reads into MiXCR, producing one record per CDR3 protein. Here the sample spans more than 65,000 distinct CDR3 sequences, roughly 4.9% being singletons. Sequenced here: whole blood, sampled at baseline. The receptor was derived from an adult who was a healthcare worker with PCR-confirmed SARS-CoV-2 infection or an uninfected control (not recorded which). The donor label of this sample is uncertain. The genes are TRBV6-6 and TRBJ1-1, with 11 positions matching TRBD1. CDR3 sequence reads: CASSSGTGGDTEAFF. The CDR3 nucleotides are TGTGCCAGCAGTTCCGGGACAGGGGGAGATACTGAAGCTTTCTTT.